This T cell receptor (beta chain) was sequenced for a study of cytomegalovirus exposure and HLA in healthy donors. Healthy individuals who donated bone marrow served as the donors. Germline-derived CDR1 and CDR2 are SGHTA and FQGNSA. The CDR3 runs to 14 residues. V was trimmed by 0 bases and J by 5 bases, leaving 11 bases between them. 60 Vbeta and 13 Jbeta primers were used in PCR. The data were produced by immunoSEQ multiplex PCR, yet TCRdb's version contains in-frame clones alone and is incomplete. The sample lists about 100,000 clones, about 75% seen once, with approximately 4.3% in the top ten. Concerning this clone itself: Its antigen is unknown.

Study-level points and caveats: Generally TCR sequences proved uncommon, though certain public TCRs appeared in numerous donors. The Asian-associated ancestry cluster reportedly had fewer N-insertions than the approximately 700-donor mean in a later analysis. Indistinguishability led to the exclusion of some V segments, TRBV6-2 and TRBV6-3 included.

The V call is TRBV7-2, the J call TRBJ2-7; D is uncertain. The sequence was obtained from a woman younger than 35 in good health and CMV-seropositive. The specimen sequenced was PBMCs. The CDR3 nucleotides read TGTGCCAGCAGCTTAGCGCTTCAGGTTGACGAGCAGTACTTC. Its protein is CASSLALQVDEQYF.